This is a list of T cell receptor beta chains from one sample in a study of cytotoxic CD8 clonotypes in ibrutinib-treated CLL. The method was immunoSEQ multiplex PCR; TCRdb's version includes in-frame clones alone and lacks a portion of them. The profile shows some 200,000 clones, roughly three quarters of them singletons. The source was PBMCs, collected after 12 months of ibrutinib treatment. These TCRs come from a human donor with chronic lymphocytic leukemia. Both conserved end residues are part of each CDR3. A D gene is named only where the DNA matches it firmly. Clone sizes are given selectively: once, few, many, or a class where the clone is expanded.

length	D	V	size	J	DNA	CDR3
15	-	TRBV2	-	TRBJ2-1	TGTGCCAGCAGTAACGACAGGAGCTCCTACAATGAGCAGTTCTTC	CASSNDRSSYNEQFF
14	-	TRBV6-5	-	TRBJ1-1	TGTGCCAGCAGCTTATACACGTCCCGAAGTGAAGCTTTCTTT	CASSLYTSRSEAFF
12	-	TRBV7-9	-	TRBJ2-7	TGTGCCAGCAGCTTAGATCCGGGCGAGCAGTACTTC	CASSLDPGEQYF
12	-	TRBV7-3	-	TRBJ2-5	TGTGCCTCCGGCCAGCCGGGGGAGACCCAGTACTTC	CASGQPGETQYF
15	-	TRBV9	few	TRBJ2-3	TGTGCCAGCAGCGTAGTTGCGGCTAGCACAGATACGCAGTATTTT	CASSVVAASTDTQYF
16	-	TRBV29-1	few	TRBJ1-1	TGCAGCGTTGACCGTCAGGGTCAAGTCATGAACACTGAAGCTTTCTTT	CSVDRQGQVMNTEAFF
15	-	TRBV19	-	TRBJ2-3	TGTGCCAGTAGTATTGTCTCTCTTGACACAGATACGCAGTATTTT	CASSIVSLDTDTQYF
15	-	TRBV6-1	-	TRBJ1-2	TGTGCCAGCAGCGGCTCACTAACAGGGAACTATGGCTACACCTTC	CASSGSLTGNYGYTF
17	-	TRBV5-1	-	TRBJ1-6	TGCGCCAGCAGCTGGGACGGGCCCCTTGACTATAATTCACCCCTCCACTTT	CASSWDGPLDYNSPLHF
12	-	TRBV7-2	-	TRBJ1-2	TGTGCCAGTGGTAGAGCCGACTATGGCTACACCTTC	CASGRADYGYTF
11	-	TRBV28	-	TRBJ2-1	TGTGCCAGCTCGGCGGGTAATGAGCAGTTCTTC	CASSAGNEQFF
15	-	TRBV7-2	-	TRBJ1-5	TGTGCCAGCAGCCAGCAGCCCGGGGGCAATCAGCCCCAGCATTTT	CASSQQPGGNQPQHF
14	-	TRBV5-6	few	TRBJ2-2	TGTGCCAGCAGCTCCACCGTACCCACCGGGGAGCTGTTTTTT	CASSSTVPTGELFF
18	TRBD1	TRBV19	-	TRBJ1-5	TGTGCCAGTAGTTTCCACCCTGGACAGGGACGCCAATATCAGCCCCAGCATTTT	CASSFHPGQGRQYQPQHF
14	TRBD2	TRBV5-8	-	TRBJ2-5	TGTGCCAGCATCCTAGCGGGAGGGCAAGAGACCCAGTACTTC	CASILAGGQETQYF
15	-	TRBV11-1	few	TRBJ1-2	TGTGCCAGCAGCGTCCAGGGGTACTCTAACTATGGCTACACCTTC	CASSVQGYSNYGYTF
17	TRBD2	TRBV15	-	TRBJ2-1	TGTGCCACCGGAGATATCAGAGGACTAGCGGAATACAATGAGCAGTTCTTC	CATGDIRGLAEYNEQFF
15	TRBD1	TRBV5-8	-	TRBJ1-4	TGTGCCAGCAGCTTTTATCAGGGGGCGGGAGAAAAACTGTTTTTT	CASSFYQGAGEKLFF
13	-	TRBV19	-	TRBJ1-2	TGTGCCAGTAGCAGTACAGGGTTCGATGGCTACACCTTC	CASSSTGFDGYTF
15	-	TRBV7-2	once	TRBJ2-7	TGTGCCAGCAGCTTAGCTCCCGCTAGCACCTACGAGCAGTACTTC	CASSLAPASTYEQYF
12	-	TRBV7-9	few	TRBJ1-6	TGTGCCAGCAGCTTAACGTATTCACCCCTCCACTTT	CASSLTYSPLHF
15	-	TRBV18	-	TRBJ1-4	TGTGCCAGCTCAGGGCGCCAGCTTTCTAGTGAAAAACTGTTTTTT	CASSGRQLSSEKLFF
13	-	TRBV18	few	TRBJ1-5	TGTGCCAGCTCACAGGATACCGCCCAGCCCCAGCATTTT	CASSQDTAQPQHF
13	-	TRBV6-5	-	TRBJ1-2	TGTGCCAGCAGGGGGGGACACCTCTATGGCTACACCTTC	CASRGGHLYGYTF
13	TRBD1	TRBV30	few	TRBJ1-5	TGTGCCTGGACGGGACAGGACCATCAGCCCCAGCATTTT	CAWTGQDHQPQHF
16	TRBD2	TRBV5-4	-	TRBJ2-1	TGTGCCAGCAGCTTCCGACTAGCGGGAGTTCAGAATGAGCAGTTCTTC	CASSFRLAGVQNEQFF
12	TRBD1	TRBV30	few	TRBJ1-2	TGTGCCTGGAAAGGACAGGAGGTTTCGGACACCTTC	CAWKGQEVSDTF
13	TRBD1	TRBV29-1	few	TRBJ1-5	TGCAGCGTTGAAAGACAGGGTGGGGAGCCCCAGCATTTT	CSVERQGGEPQHF
13	-	TRBV5-1	few	TRBJ2-7	TGCGCCAGCAGCCCAAGGGACTTACACGAGCAGTACTTC	CASSPRDLHEQYF
14	-	TRBV11-2	-	TRBJ2-7	TGTGCCAGCAGCTTTTTACAGGGATCCTACGAGCAGTACTTC	CASSFLQGSYEQYF
11	-	TRBV28	once	TRBJ2-7	TGTGCCACACGGGATGCCTACGAGCAGTACTTC	CATRDAYEQYF
11	-	TRBV20-1	-	TRBJ2-5	TGCAGTGCTAGAGGCGGAGAGACCCAGTACTTC	CSARGGETQYF
17	TRBD2	TRBV7-2	-	TRBJ2-3	TGTGCCAGCAGCCAGGGGCTAGCGGGAAGCTGGTTGTATACGCAGTATTTT	CASSQGLAGSWLYTQYF
14	TRBD1	TRBV6-4	-	TRBJ2-2	TGTGCCAGCAGTCCTGGGACAGGGACCGGGGAGCTGTTTTTT	CASSPGTGTGELFF
13	TRBD1	TRBV29-1	once	TRBJ1-2	TGCAGCGCTGGGACAGGGCTAAACTATGGCTACACCTTC	CSAGTGLNYGYTF
13	TRBD1	TRBV29-1	-	TRBJ2-5	TGCAGCGTTATGACAGGGGGCGGCGAGACCCAGTACTTC	CSVMTGGGETQYF
17	TRBD1	TRBV18	-	TRBJ2-3	TGTGCCAGCTCACCACCCAGCACAAGGACAGGGGGAGATACGCAGTATTTT	CASSPPSTRTGGDTQYF
14	-	TRBV4-2	once	TRBJ1-2	TGTGCCAGCAGCCAAGATCGAGGGTCCTATGGCTACACCTTC	CASSQDRGSYGYTF
12	-	TRBV6-5	-	TRBJ1-2	TGTGCCGTGGGTGGGCGGGCAGAGGGCTACACCTTC	CAVGGRAEGYTF
15	-	TRBV7-3	-	TRBJ2-1	TGTGCCAGCAGCTTATTACCGACTGGCTACAATGAGCAGTTCTTC	CASSLLPTGYNEQFF
18	-	TRBV5-6	-	TRBJ1-1	TGTGCCAGCAGCTTACCCGGTAGGGGATCCCTATTGAACACTGAAGCTTTCTTT	CASSLPGRGSLLNTEAFF
16	TRBD1	TRBV29-1	-	TRBJ2-5	TGCAGCGTTGTGGGGACAGGGGTCCTAACCCAAGAGACCCAGTACTTC	CSVVGTGVLTQETQYF
13	-	TRBV7-8	few	TRBJ2-3	TGTGCCAGCAGCTTAGTTCGAGTAGATACGCAGTATTTT	CASSLVRVDTQYF
13	-	TRBV2	-	TRBJ1-2	TGTGCCAGCAGGTCGAGAGCTAACTATGGCTACACCTTC	CASRSRANYGYTF
13	-	TRBV30	-	TRBJ1-6	TGTGCCGGAGAGGGCCAGGGGAGTTCACCCCTCCACTTT	CAGEGQGSSPLHF
14	-	TRBV7-9	-	TRBJ1-1	TGTGCCAGCAGCTCCTTCCGGGGGATGACTGAAGCTTTCTTT	CASSSFRGMTEAFF
12	TRBD1	TRBV30	-	TRBJ1-4	TGTGCCTGGGAGGGACAGGGGGGCTCTCGATTTTTT	CAWEGQGGSRFF
12	-	TRBV11-2	-	TRBJ1-4	TGTGCCAGCAGCTTAGTCGTGGAAAAACTGTTTTTT	CASSLVVEKLFF
16	-	TRBV13	-	TRBJ1-6	TGTGCCAGCTACCGTCGACAGAGCTCCTATAATTCACCCCTCCACTTT	CASYRRQSSYNSPLHF
12	-	TRBV6-1	few	TRBJ1-5	TGTGCCAGCAGGGATAGCAATCAGCCCCAGCATTTT	CASRDSNQPQHF
14	-	TRBV9	few	TRBJ1-6	TGTGCCAGCAGCGTCTCCCCTGGGGATTCACCCCTCCACTTT	CASSVSPGDSPLHF
20	TRBD2	TRBV6-4	-	TRBJ2-1	TGTGCCAGCAGTCTCGGACCGGGACTAGCCTTAACCTCCTCCTACAATGAGCAGTTCTTC	CASSLGPGLALTSSYNEQFF
14	TRBD1	TRBV9	-	TRBJ1-1	TGTGCCAGCAGCCCTCACAGGGGAACGGCTGAAGCTTTCTTT	CASSPHRGTAEAFF
17	TRBD1	TRBV5-6	-	TRBJ1-3	TGTGCCAGCAGCTTGCGACAGGGGTTAGATGCTGGAAACACCATATATTTT	CASSLRQGLDAGNTIYF
13	-	TRBV7-2	-	TRBJ2-5	TGTGCCAGCAGCTTAGGCCTTTGGGAGACCCAGTACTTC	CASSLGLWETQYF